The 14 T cell receptor beta chains listed next were all sequenced from one sample in a study of technical replicates of blood from a handful of donors. Profiled with immunoSEQ multiplex PCR; TCRdb holds only in-frame clones, not every one. The data hold about 59,000 clones, with around 95% observed a single time. Sequences were obtained from PBMCs. These receptors came from a human donor in good health. Some clones in this sample may be carry-over from other donors' samples.

The V call is TRBV30, the J call TRBJ2-3, with D possibly TRBD1 on 5 matching bases. The length of the CDR3 is 11 residues. The V and J ends lost 3 bases and 5 bases respectively, with 6 bases between them. Germline V gene data show CDR1 as GTSNPN and CDR2 as SVGIG (reference sequence). CDR3 region: CAWRGEDTQYF. The DNA for the CDR3 is TGTGCCTGGAGAGGGGAAGATACGCAGTATTTT.

This chain joins TRBV5-6 and TRBJ2-7; 9 bases agree with TRBD1. V lost 4 bases to trimming and J lost 4 bases; unmatched junction nucleotides: 6. In germline, CDR1 is SGHDT, CDR2 YYEEEE. This CDR3 spans 14 amino acids. The CDR3 spells CASSGTGSRYEQYF. The CDR3 nucleotides are TGTGCCAGCAGCGGGACAGGGTCAAGGTACGAGCAGTACTTC.

The chain has TRBV5-6 and TRBJ1-2; D is possibly TRBD1 (6 bases). Deletions cut 4 bases from V and 8 bases from J, with 15 bases between. Germline CDR1 and CDR2: SGHDT and YYEEEE. The length of the CDR3 is 13 residues. The CDR3 sequence is CASSLGGGEGYTF. The CDR3 DNA sequence: TGTGCCAGCAGCCTTGGCGGGGGCGAGGGCTACACCTTC. Supplemented by reference TRBV5-6 and TRBJ1-2, the full variable domain reads DAGVTQSPTHLIKTRGQQVTLRCSPKSGHDTVSWYQQALGQGPQFIFQYYEEEERQRGNFPDRFSGHQFPNYSSELNVNALLLGDSALYLCASSLGGGEGYTFGSGTRLTVV.

This clone was picked up one time. CDR3 nucleotides: TGTGCCAGCAGTGAAAAAGCGGGAGGACGGGAAAAGCTGTTTTTT. Its protein product is CASSEKAGGREKLFF. The chain recombines TRBV25-1 with TRBJ2-2, with 9 bases matching TRBD2. J gave up 12 bases and V 2 bases, and 10 bases lay outside the gene matches. The CDR3 covers 15 residues. CDR1 is MGHDK and CDR2 is SYGVNS in the germline V gene.

This rearrangement joins TRBV10-3 to TRBJ1-2, with D perhaps TRBD1 (6 bases). CDR3 length equals 15 residues. The V end was cut by 4 bases, the J end by 1 base, with 13 bases between. CDR1 and CDR2 from the germline V gene are ENHRY and SYGVKD. CDR3 sequence: CAISATQQGNYGYTF. CDR3 nucleotides: TGTGCCATCAGTGCCACCCAACAGGGTAACTATGGCTACACCTTC.

The chain has TRBV9 and TRBJ2-1; 13 bases map to TRBD2. The germline V gene encodes CDR1 SGDLS and CDR2 YYNGEE. Trimming at V came to 5 bases and at J to 6 bases, leaving 5 bases not matched to a gene. The CDR3 extends over 15 amino acids. Written as DNA, the CDR3 is TGTGCCAGCAGGGATGGGACTAGCGGGACCAATGAGCAGTTCTTC. Protein product: CASRDGTSGTNEQFF. The whole variable domain, filled in from reference TRBV9 and TRBJ2-1, reads DSGVTQTPKHLITATGQRVTLRCSPRSGDLSVYWYQQSLDQGLQFLIQYYNGEERAKGNILERFSAQQFPDLHSELNLSSLELGDSALYFCASRDGTSGTNEQFFGPGTRLTVL.

The CDR3, as DNA: TGTGCCAGCACCTCGAGGGGGACAGCGAGGGTGGAGAACACTGAAGCTTTCTTT. It specifies CASTSRGTARVENTEAFF. The rearrangement joins TRBV25-1 to TRBJ1-1, with 7 positions matching TRBD1. The ends lost 7 bases at V and 1 base at J; junction bases unmatched: 18. The CDR3 runs to 18 residues. Germline V CDR1 and CDR2: MGHDK, SYGVNS.

The chain employs TRBV4-2 and TRBJ2-1; 8 bases are a match to TRBD1. The V segment lost 4 bases and the J segment 7 bases; nucleotides outside the gene matches: 12. The CDR3 covers 16 residues. Per germline, CDR1 LGHNA and CDR2 YNFKEQ. The CDR3 region has the DNA TGTGCCAGCAGCCTAATACCCGGGACAGGAGGGAATGAGCAGTTCTTC. Protein product: CASSLIPGTGGNEQFF.

The chain couples TRBV5-5 to TRBJ2-7, with 11 bases lining up with TRBD2. The CDR3 is 16 residues long. Germline-derived CDR1 and CDR2 are SGHKS and YYEKEE (reference sequence). After removal of 0 bases from V and 3 bases from J, the junction contained 5 bases not matched to a gene. The CDR3 reads CASSLVPTSGGYEQYF. The CDR3 DNA follows: TGTGCCAGCAGCTTGGTTCCCACTAGCGGGGGCTACGAGCAGTACTTC. The variable domain in full, completed from reference TRBV5-5 and TRBJ2-7, reads DAGVTQSPTHLIKTRGQQVTLRCSPISGHKSVSWYQQVLGQGPQFIFQYYEKEERGRGNFPDRFSARQFPNYSSELNVNALLLGDSALYLCASSLVPTSGGYEQYFGPGTRLTVT.

This chain links TRBV9 with TRBJ2-7; TRBD2 agrees at 13 bases. After removal of 0 bases from V and 3 bases from J, the junction contained 3 bases not matched to a gene. The V gene's germline CDR1 is SGDLS and CDR2 YYNGEE. This CDR3 region has 16 residues. Here the CDR3 DNA reads TGTGCCAGCAGCGTAGGACTAGCGGGGGGCCGCTACGAGCAGTACTTC. Its protein is CASSVGLAGGRYEQYF. Using reference TRBV9 and TRBJ2-7 for the parts outside the CDR3, the full variable domain is DSGVTQTPKHLITATGQRVTLRCSPRSGDLSVYWYQQSLDQGLQFLIQYYNGEERAKGNILERFSAQQFPDLHSELNLSSLELGDSALYFCASSVGLAGGRYEQYFGPGTRLTVT.

V gene TRBV5-5 combines with J gene TRBJ2-3; D remains ambiguous. CDR1 is SGHKS and CDR2 is YYEKEE in the germline V gene (reference sequence). Trimming took 2 bases from V and 6 from J, leaving 7 bases between them. This CDR3 region has 12 residues. The CDR3 protein is CASSFLGDTQYF. The CDR3 DNA reads as TGTGCCAGCAGCTTCCTCGGGGATACGCAGTATTTT.

The chain combines TRBV11-2 with TRBJ2-5; the D gene is possibly TRBD1 (6 bases). This CDR3 comprises 13 residues. Germline V CDR1 and CDR2: SGHAT, FQNNGV. Trimming cost V 8 bases and J 4 bases, with 14 bases left between them. The CDR3 region is CASARGTGETQYF. The CDR3 nucleotides are TGTGCCAGCGCAAGGGGGACGGGAGAGACCCAGTACTTC.

The chain links TRBV7-2 to TRBJ2-5; D possibly corresponds to TRBD2 (5 bases). Deletions cut 2 bases from V and 5 bases from J, with 12 bases between. The CDR3 loop spans 14 amino acids. Germline CDR1 SGHTA, CDR2 FQGNSA. The CDR3 coding sequence is TGTGCCAGCAGCTTAAACAGCGGTCGGGAGACCCAGTACTTC. It codes for CASSLNSGRETQYF.

This rearrangement joins TRBV5-6 to TRBJ2-7; D is unclear. CDR1 and CDR2 from the germline V gene are SGHDT and YYEEEE. With 1 base removed from V and 2 bases from J, the gap between germline ends came to 10 bases. The CDR3 length is 14 residues. CDR3 amino acids: CASSLTPRTYEQYF. Written as DNA, the CDR3 is TGTGCCAGCAGCTTGACGCCCAGAACCTACGAGCAGTACTTC. Full variable domain (outside the CDR3, taken from reference TRBV5-6 and TRBJ2-7): DAGVTQSPTHLIKTRGQQVTLRCSPKSGHDTVSWYQQALGQGPQFIFQYYEEEERQRGNFPDRFSGHQFPNYSSELNVNALLLGDSALYLCASSLTPRTYEQYFGPGTRLTVT.